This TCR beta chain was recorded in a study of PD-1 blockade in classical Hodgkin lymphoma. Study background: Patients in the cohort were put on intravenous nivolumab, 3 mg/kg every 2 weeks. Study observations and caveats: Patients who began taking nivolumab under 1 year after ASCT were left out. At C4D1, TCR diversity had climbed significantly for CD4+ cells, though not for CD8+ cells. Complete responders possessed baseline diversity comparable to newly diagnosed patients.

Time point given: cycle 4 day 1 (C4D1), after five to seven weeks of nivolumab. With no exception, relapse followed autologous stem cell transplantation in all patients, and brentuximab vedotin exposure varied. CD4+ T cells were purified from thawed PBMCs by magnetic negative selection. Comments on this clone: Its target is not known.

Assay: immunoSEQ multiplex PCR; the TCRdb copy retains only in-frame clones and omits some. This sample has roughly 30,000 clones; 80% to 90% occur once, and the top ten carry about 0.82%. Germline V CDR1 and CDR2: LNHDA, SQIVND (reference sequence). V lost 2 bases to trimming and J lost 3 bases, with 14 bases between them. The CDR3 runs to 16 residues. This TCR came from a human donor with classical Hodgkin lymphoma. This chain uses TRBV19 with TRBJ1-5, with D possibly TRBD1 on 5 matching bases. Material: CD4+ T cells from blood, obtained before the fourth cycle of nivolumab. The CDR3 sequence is CASSIKFPTVNQPQHF. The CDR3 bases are TGTGCCAGTAGTATAAAATTTCCGACAGTCAATCAGCCCCAGCATTTT.